This T cell receptor (beta chain) was sequenced in a study of CD8+CD57+ T cells in acquired aplastic anemia. Across the whole study: Sorted CD4+ and CD8+ cells gave a mean 3.2 ug DNA, range about 0.19 to 27.4 ug. Regarding the study as a whole: A significant difference in CD8+ Simpson's diversity between patients and controls was not found.

Patients sequenced had flow cytometry evidence of CD8+CD57+ cell expansion. No therapy had been given to the patients at the time of blood sampling. The template used for profiling TCR beta VDJ and CDR3 was genomic DNA. TCRdb reprocessed the reads via MiXCR and lists one record per CDR3 protein. The sample includes 120,000 or so distinct CDR3 sequences, approximately 36% seen only once; the top ten take about 2.6%. The CDR3 spans 13 residues. Germline CDR1 reads SGHAT; CDR2 reads FQNNGV. Deletions cut 5 bases from V and 7 bases from J, with 14 bases between. There are many counts of this clonotype. Its specificity is not known.

The V and J genes are TRBV11-2 and TRBJ1-2; tentatively, D is TRBD1 (6 bases). Source material: sorted CD4+, CD8+, or CD8+CD57+ T cells (not recorded which) from PBMCs. This clonotype was obtained from a human donor with aplastic anemia. In DNA, the CDR3 is TGTGCCAGCAGCCCAGGGGCAGTGGCTGGCTACACCTTC. Its translation is CASSPGAVAGYTF.